Below are 25 T cell receptor beta chains sequenced from a single sample in a study of human T cells and chemical hapten exposure. Time point: pre-sensitization, week 0. The treatment was: therapeutic diphenylcyclopropenone sensitization with weekly scalp DPC. TCRdb processed the RACE reads anew with MiXCR; each CDR3 protein has one entry. The top ten clones hold 2% to 3% of a sample with 250,000 or so distinct CDR3 sequences, about 8.1% of them seen once. This specimen consisted of whole blood, obtained in connection with sensitization to the hapten diphenylcyclopropenone (DPC). All receptors come from a middle-aged woman with alopecia areata. Some clones in this sample may be carry-over from other donors' samples.

This clonotype was observed at least ten times. The chain joins TRBV5-6 to TRBJ2-2; D is possibly TRBD1 (6 bases). There are 15 residues in the CDR3. V lost 4 bases and J lost 1, with 11 bases in between. Germline CDR1 reads SGHDT; CDR2 reads YYEEEE. CDR3 sequence: CASSRQALNTGELFF. In DNA, the CDR3 is TGTGCCAGCAGCCGACAGGCCCTGAACACCGGGGAGCTGTTTTTT.

V is TRBV3-1 and J is TRBJ1-3, with a possible D match to TRBD1 (6 bases). This CDR3 has 13 residues. Trimming left V 4 bases short and J 7 bases short, with 11 bases between. Germline CDR1 LGHDT, CDR2 YNNKEL (reference sequence). The CDR3, as DNA: TGTGCCAGCAGCCTCCAGGGGAGGAACACCATATATTTT. It codes for CASSLQGRNTIYF. Full variable domain (outside the CDR3, taken from reference TRBV3-1 and TRBJ1-3): DTAVSQTPKYLVTQMGNDKSIKCEQNLGHDTMYWYKQDSKKFLKIMFSYNNKELIINETVPNRFSPKSPDKAHLNLHINSLELGDSAVYFCASSLQGRNTIYFGEGSWLTVV.

This clonotype appeared many times. The chain combines TRBV2 with TRBJ2-7, with TRBD1 matching 7 bases. The CDR3 loop spans 13 amino acids. The V segment lost 7 bases and the J segment 6 bases; nucleotides outside the gene matches: 9. Germline V gene lookup returns CDR1 SNHLY and CDR2 FYNNEI. CDR3 in DNA: TGTGCCAGCAAGGGACAGCTCGCTTCCGAGCAGTACTTC. Translating gives CASKGQLASEQYF. Looking up the rest from reference TRBV2 and TRBJ2-7 gives the full variable domain: EPEVTQTPSHQVTQMGQEVILRCVPISNHLYFYWYRQILGQKVEFLVSFYNNEISEKSEIFDDQFSVERPDGSNFTLKIRSTKLEDSAMYFCASKGQLASEQYFGPGTRLTVT.

This clonotype has only a few counts. This rearrangement joins TRBV10-3 to TRBJ2-6, with D uncertain. The CDR3 contains 16 residues. Trimming shortened V by 1 base and J by 0 bases, and 7 bases separated the two germline ends. The germline V gene encodes CDR1 ENHRY and CDR2 SYGVKD. The CDR3 loop is CAISEYFLSGANVLTF. CDR3 in DNA: TGTGCCATCAGTGAGTATTTCCTCTCTGGGGCCAACGTCCTGACTTTC.

This clonotype was seen at least ten times. The rearrangement joins TRBV28 to TRBJ1-2; D ambiguous. Per germline, CDR1 MDHEN and CDR2 SYDVKM. V lost 7 bases, J lost 2 bases, and 11 bases lay in between. This CDR3 contains 13 residues. The CDR3 sequence: CASKKSTNYGYTF. CDR3 in DNA: TGTGCCAGCAAAAAGTCTACCAACTATGGCTACACCTTC.

The gene calls are TRBV29-1 and TRBJ2-7; TRBD1 might be the D (7 bases). This CDR3 has 16 residues. Deletions cut 2 bases from V and 0 bases from J, with 17 bases between. The germline V gene has CDR1 SQVTM and CDR2 ANQGSEA. CDR3 amino acids: CSVETGARLVSYEQYF. The CDR3 nucleotides are TGCAGCGTTGAAACAGGGGCTCGACTAGTCTCCTACGAGCAGTACTTC.

The genes are TRBV28 and TRBJ1-2, with D maybe TRBD1 (6 bases). Looked up from germline, CDR1 is MDHEN and CDR2 is SYDVKM. The CDR3 consists of 12 residues. Trimming removed 5 bases from V and 9 bases from J, with 13 bases in between. CDR3 nucleotides: TGTGCCAGCAGTCTGCAAGGGGGACGCTACACCTTC. Residues: CASSLQGGRYTF.

This clonotype came up a few times. As DNA, the CDR3 is TGTGCCAGCAGGCCCGGGACCTCGACAGATACGCAGTATTTT. Translation: CASRPGTSTDTQYF. The gene calls are TRBV28 and TRBJ2-3; the D gene could be TRBD1 or TRBD2 (5 bases each). Germline loops: CDR1 MDHEN, CDR2 SYDVKM. This CDR3 is 14 amino acids long. V was clipped by 6 bases and J by 3 bases, with 13 bases between them.

There are a few counts of this clonotype. V and J are TRBV5-1 and TRBJ2-5; 9 nucleotides align to TRBD1. This CDR3 is built from 15 residues. V lost 0 bases to trimming and J lost 4 bases; unmatched junction nucleotides: 4. Germline values: CDR1 SGHRS, CDR2 YFSETQ. For the CDR3, the DNA is TGCGCCAGCAGCTTGGGAGCGACAGGGGGAGAGACCCAGTACTTC. Translated, it gives CASSLGATGGETQYF. The full variable domain, in which reference TRBV5-1 and TRBJ2-5 provide the parts outside the CDR3, is KAGVTQTPRYLIKTRGQQVTLSCSPISGHRSVSWYQQTPGQGLQFLFEYFSETQRNKGNFPGRFSGRQFSNSRSEMNVSTLELGDSALYLCASSLGATGGETQYFGPGTRLLVL.

This clonotype was counted many times. V and J are TRBV29-1 and TRBJ1-1, with TRBD1 matching over 8 bases. The CDR3 is 13 residues long. Trimming at V came to 7 bases and at J to 3 bases, leaving 7 bases not matched to a gene. Germline V CDR1 and CDR2: SQVTM, ANQGSEA. The CDR3 protein is CSAGRTGYTEAFF. CDR3 in DNA: TGCAGCGCCGGAAGGACAGGGTACACTGAAGCTTTCTTT. The entire variable domain, with the rest obtained from reference TRBV29-1 and TRBJ1-1, is as follows: SAVISQKPSRDICQRGTSLTIQCQVDSQVTMMFWYRQQPGQSLTLIATANQGSEATYESGFVIDKFPISRPNLTFSTLTVSNMSPEDSSIYLCSAGRTGYTEAFFGQGTRLTVV.

This clonotype was seen just once. With a much larger clone just one base away, this may be a read error. This chain connects TRBV5-1 to TRBJ1-4; the D is unclear. Germline CDR1 reads SGHRS; CDR2 reads YFSETQ. This CDR3 is 16 amino acids long. DNA for the CDR3: TGCGTCAGCAGCTTAGGGCAGCAAGCAACTAATGAAAAACTGTTTTTT. The encoded protein is CVSSLGQQATNEKLFF.

J is TRBJ2-7 and V is TRBV6-6; 7 bases are a match to TRBD2. The J segment lost 1 base and the V segment lost 8 bases, leaving 5 bases of the junction unmatched. Germline loops: CDR1 MNHNY, CDR2 SVGAGI (reference sequence). This CDR3 spans 13 amino acids. CDR3 region: CASGREASYEQYF. The DNA for the CDR3 is TGTGCCAGCGGACGGGAGGCTTCCTACGAGCAGTACTTC.

A few counts support this clonotype. This chain links TRBV27 with TRBJ1-1, with D unresolved. Trimming pared 4 bases from V and 3 bases from J, leaving 9 bases between. Germline CDR1 MNHEY, CDR2 SMNVEV (reference sequence). CDR3 size: 13 residues. CDR3 protein: CASSSGIYTEAFF. CDR3 bases: TGTGCCAGCAGTTCCGGGATATACACTGAAGCTTTCTTT.

The V gene is TRBV29-1, the J gene TRBJ1-1, with a weak D call TRBD1 (5 bases). The germline CDR1 and CDR2 sequences are SQVTM and ANQGSEA. Trimming pared 4 bases from V and 3 bases from J, leaving 12 bases between. This CDR3 region has 13 residues. The CDR3 DNA is TGCAGCGTTGCCGCAGGGATTGACACTGAAGCTTTCTTT. This translates into CSVAAGIDTEAFF.

This clonotype appeared a few times. This chain links TRBV7-9 with TRBJ2-5; 10 bases are shared with TRBD2. Germline CDR1 SEHNR, CDR2 FQNEAQ (reference sequence). This CDR3 region has 15 residues. Germline trimming cut 6 bases from V and 2 bases from J; bases unmatched to any gene: 6. The CDR3 sequence: CASSKILAGQETQYF. CDR3 DNA sequence: TGTGCCAGCAGTAAGATACTAGCGGGGCAAGAGACCCAGTACTTC.

This clonotype was counted only a few times. This chain joins TRBV6-2 or TRBV6-3 and TRBJ2-1; 8 bases agree with TRBD2. The CDR3 runs 16 residues. The junction had 6 bases not matched to a gene; V was cut back by 1 base and J by 4 bases. The V gene's germline CDR1 is MNHEY and CDR2 SVGEGT. CDR3 region: CASSYLSGGTYNEQFF. CDR3 nucleotide sequence: TGTGCCAGCAGTTACTTGTCGGGAGGGACATACAATGAGCAGTTCTTC.

This clonotype was observed a few times. The chain is built from TRBV29-1 and TRBJ1-2; D remains unclear. This CDR3 contains 15 residues. V was cut by 4 bases and J by 1 base, with 16 bases left in between. Germline-derived CDR1 and CDR2 are SQVTM and ANQGSEA. CDR3 sequence: CSVVPLVSFNYGYTF. The CDR3 DNA reads TGCAGCGTTGTCCCTCTTGTCAGCTTTAACTATGGCTACACCTTC.

This clonotype was seen more than once but under ten times. J is TRBJ2-2 and V is TRBV5-8, with 8 bases lining up with TRBD2. V dropped 2 bases and J dropped 0; count of bases not matched to a gene: 6. Germline-derived CDR1 and CDR2 are SGHTS and YDEGEE. The CDR3 totals 17 residues. The CDR3 protein is CASSFGLAPSNTGELFF. CDR3 DNA: TGTGCCAGCAGCTTTGGACTAGCACCCTCGAACACCGGGGAGCTGTTTTTT.

This clonotype was counted ten times or more. The genes are TRBV9 and TRBJ2-6; D is uncertain. The CDR3 is made up of 15 amino acids. V lost 0 bases and J 5 bases, leaving 9 bases between the germline ends. Germline V lookup: CDR1 SGDLS, CDR2 YYNGEE. This CDR3 reads CASSVDPTRANVLTF. Written as DNA, the CDR3 is TGTGCCAGCAGCGTAGACCCAACGAGGGCCAACGTCCTGACTTTC.

V usage is TRBV5-1 and J usage is TRBJ2-7; D not resolved. Germline CDR1 reads SGHRS; CDR2 reads YFSETQ. V was shortened by 0 bases and J by 3 bases, with 16 bases between the two germline ends. The CDR3 contains 16 residues. The CDR3 sequence is CASSLGLAGSFYEQYF. CDR3 DNA sequence: TGCGCCAGCAGCTTGGGCCTCGCTGGATCCTTCTACGAGCAGTACTTC.

This clonotype has ten or more counts. The V call is TRBV7-2, the J call TRBJ1-6; weak D call: TRBD1 (6 bases). Looked up from germline, CDR1 is SGHTA and CDR2 is FQGNSA. The CDR3 covers 17 residues. Trimming left V 0 bases short and J 7 bases short, with 16 bases between. The CDR3 bases are TGTGCCAGCAGCTTAGCGGGTTCAGGGGCCATAAATTCACCCCTCCACTTT. This sequence encodes CASSLAGSGAINSPLHF.

This clonotype was seen a few times. V is TRBV9 and J is TRBJ1-4, with TRBD1 identical over 8 bases. V lost 3 bases to trimming and J lost 4 bases; unmatched junction nucleotides: 8. This CDR3 has 16 amino acids. CDR1 and CDR2 (germline): SGDLS, YYNGEE. CDR3 sequence reads: CASSGNGGQGNEKLFF. CDR3 DNA: TGTGCCAGCAGCGGGAACGGTGGACAGGGTAATGAAAAACTGTTTTTT.

This clonotype showed up just a few times. V gene TRBV7-9 combines with J gene TRBJ2-1; 7 bases are a match to TRBD1. Germline V lookup: CDR1 SEHNR, CDR2 FQNEAQ (reference sequence). The CDR3 length is 16 residues. J was trimmed by 1 base and V by 4 bases; bases with no gene match: 7. In DNA, the CDR3 is TGTGCCAGCAGCTACGGGACAGTAAAATCCTACAATGAGCAGTTCTTC. It specifies CASSYGTVKSYNEQFF.

The chain links TRBV12-3 or TRBV12-4 to TRBJ1-1, with 7 bases aligning to TRBD1. The V gene end was trimmed by 6 bases and the J gene end by 5 bases; junction bases not matched to a gene: 9. The CDR3 sequence is 14 residues long. CDR3 sequence: CASRSTGISTEAFF. The CDR3, as DNA: TGTGCCAGCAGATCGACAGGGATCTCAACTGAAGCTTTCTTT.

This clonotype has only a few counts. This rearrangement joins TRBV5-4 to TRBJ2-7; TRBD2 matches at 8 bases. The CDR3 is 14 residues long. J was trimmed by 0 bases and V by 2 bases; bases with no gene match: 1. CDR1 and CDR2 from the germline V gene are SGHNT and YYREEE (reference sequence). CDR3 sequence reads: CASSFSGNSYEQYF. The DNA for the CDR3 is TGTGCCAGCAGCTTTAGCGGGAACTCCTACGAGCAGTACTTC. Drawing the rest from reference TRBV5-4 and TRBJ2-7, the complete variable domain is ETGVTQSPTHLIKTRGQQVTLRCSSQSGHNTVSWYQQALGQGPQFIFQYYREEENGRGNFPPRFSGLQFPNYSSELNVNALELDDSALYLCASSFSGNSYEQYFGPGTRLTVT.